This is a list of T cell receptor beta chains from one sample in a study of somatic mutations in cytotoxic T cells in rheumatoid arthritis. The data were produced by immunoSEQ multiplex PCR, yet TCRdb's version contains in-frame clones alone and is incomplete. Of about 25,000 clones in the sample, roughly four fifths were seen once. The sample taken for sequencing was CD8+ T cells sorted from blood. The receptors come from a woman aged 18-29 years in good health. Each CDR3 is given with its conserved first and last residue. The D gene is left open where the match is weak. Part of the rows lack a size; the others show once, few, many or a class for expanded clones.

TGTGCCAGCGGAGGGCGCACTGAAGCTTTCTTT CASGGRTEAFF TRBJ1-1 - TRBV9 few
TGTGCCAGCAGCGTAGTCTACGGGGCGAACACTGAAGCTTTCTTT CASSVVYGANTEAFF TRBJ1-1 - TRBV9 -
TGTGCCAGCAGTTACGCAGATACGCAGTATTTT CASSYADTQYF TRBJ2-3 - TRBV6-6 -
TGTGCCAGCAGCCAAGACCTCCGGGGCAGATTCGACACCGGGGAGCTGTTTTTT CASSQDLRGRFDTGELFF TRBJ2-2 - TRBV4-2 -
TGTGCCAGCAGGGGAAGGACAGGGAATTACGAGCAGTACTTC CASRGRTGNYEQYF TRBJ2-7 TRBD1 TRBV7-9 -
TGTGCCAGCACCAGAGTCAGGACTGAGGGCTATGGCTACACCTTC CASTRVRTEGYGYTF TRBJ1-2 - TRBV6-1 -
TGCAGCGTTGAACCGCGGGATATTACAGGGCAGTTCTTC CSVEPRDITGQFF TRBJ2-1 - TRBV29-1 -
TGTGCCAGTATTGGGAGGGACAGCTATGGCTACACCTTC CASIGRDSYGYTF TRBJ1-2 TRBD1 TRBV19 few
TGTGCCAGCAGCGTAGCTGGGACAGGGGGCACTGAAGCTTTCTTT CASSVAGTGGTEAFF TRBJ1-1 TRBD1 TRBV9 few
TGTGCCAGCAGTCCGCAAGGACTATCCGGGGAGCTGTTTTTT CASSPQGLSGELFF TRBJ2-2 - TRBV27 -
TGTGCCAGCAGCCAGGGGTTCAACACTGAAGCTTTCTTT CASSQGFNTEAFF TRBJ1-1 - TRBV7-3 -
TGTGCCAGCCCCCGACAGGGGGTGAACACTGAAGCTTTCTTT CASPRQGVNTEAFF TRBJ1-1 TRBD1 TRBV27 -
TGTGCCAGCACCTATGGGGTCGGGACTGCGTTCTTC CASTYGVGTAFF TRBJ2-1 - TRBV6-6 -
TGTGCCAGCCGGGACCGACCGTACGAGCAGTACTTC CASRDRPYEQYF TRBJ2-7 - TRBV2 -
TGCGCCAGCAGCGAGGGACTAGCGGGAGGCAATGAGCAGTTCTTC CASSEGLAGGNEQFF TRBJ2-1 TRBD2 TRBV5-1 -
TGTGCCAGCAGCTTAACAGGGGGGGAAGAAAAACTGTTTTTT CASSLTGGEEKLFF TRBJ1-4 TRBD1 TRBV7-8 once
TGTGCCAGCAGCAAAAGGGGTACGGTGAGCTCCTACGAGCAGTACTTC CASSKRGTVSSYEQYF TRBJ2-7 - TRBV11-2 -
TGTGCCAGCAGTTACGGACCGTCCCTTGAGCAGTTCTTC CASSYGPSLEQFF TRBJ2-1 - TRBV6-6 -
TGTGCCAGCAGTTCCCTGCTAACTTCGAACACTGAAGCTTTCTTT CASSSLLTSNTEAFF TRBJ1-1 - TRBV28 -
TGTGCCAGCAGTTCACAGACTGAAGCTTTCTTT CASSSQTEAFF TRBJ1-1 - TRBV13 -
TGTGCCAGCGCAACCGGGGATACGCAGTATTTT CASATGDTQYF TRBJ2-3 - TRBV27 -
TGTGCCAGCAGTACGGCGGGGGCCCCCACAGATACGCAGTATTTT CASSTAGAPTDTQYF TRBJ2-3 - TRBV6-1 -